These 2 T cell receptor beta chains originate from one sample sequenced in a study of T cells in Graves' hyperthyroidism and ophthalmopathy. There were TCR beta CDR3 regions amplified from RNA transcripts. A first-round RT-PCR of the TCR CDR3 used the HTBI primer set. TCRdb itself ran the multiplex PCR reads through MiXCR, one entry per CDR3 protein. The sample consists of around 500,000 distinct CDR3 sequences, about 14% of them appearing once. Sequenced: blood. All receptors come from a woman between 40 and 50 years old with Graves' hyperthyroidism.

For the CDR3, the DNA is TGCAGTGTAGACAGGGGACCCTACGAGCAGTACTTC. Translated, it gives CSVDRGPYEQYF. The chain has TRBV20-1 and TRBJ2-7, with TRBD1 matching 8 bases. Germline trimming cut 7 bases from V and 2 bases from J; bases unmatched to any gene: 4. From germline, CDR1 is DFQATT and CDR2 SNEGSKA (reference sequence). The CDR3 runs to 12 residues.

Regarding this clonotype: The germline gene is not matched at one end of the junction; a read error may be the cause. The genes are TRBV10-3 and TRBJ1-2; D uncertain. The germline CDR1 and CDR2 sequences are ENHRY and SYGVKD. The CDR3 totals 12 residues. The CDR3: CAISESDYGYTF. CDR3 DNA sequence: TGTGCCATCAGTGAGAGTGACTACGGCTACACCTTC.